These 20 T cell receptor beta chains share one sample of origin, sequenced in a study of blood T cells in healthy people across ages. Primed by a sample-barcoded 5' primer and a J-beta primer mix, a second PCR proceeded for 7 to 11 cycles. Via MiXCR, TCRdb re-called the 5' RACE reads, giving one row per CDR3 protein. The table has 600,000 or so distinct CDR3 sequences, approximately 30% seen once. Source material: blood. Every receptor here comes from a woman older than 75 in good health.

In its sample, this clonotype was seen many times. A much larger clonotype is one base distant, so this may be a read error. J is TRBJ2-1 and V is TRBV7-2; possibly TRBD2 for D (6 bases). Matching the DNA end better, TRBJ2-7 makes the J call doubtful. The CDR3 consists of 15 residues. Germline V lookup: CDR1 SGHTA, CDR2 FQGNSA. CDR3: CASSLAGTDYNEQYF. The CDR3 coding sequence is TGTGCCAGCAGCTTAGCTGGGACTGACTACAATGAGCAGTACTTC.

The chain joins TRBV29-1 to TRBJ1-1; D call uncertain. CDR3 length: 12 amino acids. Per germline, CDR1 SQVTM and CDR2 ANQGSEA. Deletions cut 6 bases from V and 5 bases from J, with 13 bases between. The CDR3 reads CSVTPGLTEAFF. The DNA for the CDR3 is TGCAGCGTGACTCCGGGGTTAACTGAAGCTTTCTTT. Full variable domain (remainder filled in from reference TRBV29-1 and TRBJ1-1): SAVISQKPSRDICQRGTSLTIQCQVDSQVTMMFWYRQQPGQSLTLIATANQGSEATYESGFVIDKFPISRPNLTFSTLTVSNMSPEDSSIYLCSVTPGLTEAFFGQGTRLTVV.

The sample holds a few counts of this clonotype. V usage is TRBV20-1 and J usage is TRBJ1-1; tentative D call: TRBD1 (6 bases). Germline V gene sequence: CDR1 DFQATT, CDR2 SNEGSKA (reference sequence). The CDR3 extends over 14 amino acids. V lost 7 bases and J lost 4, with 19 bases in between. The chain's CDR3 is CSVLTGGASTEAFF. CDR3 DNA sequence: TGCAGTGTCCTAACGGGGGGCGCGAGCACTGAAGCTTTCTTT.

This clonotype has at least ten counts. The gene calls are TRBV20-1 and TRBJ1-1; tentatively, D is TRBD1 (5 bases). This CDR3 region has 14 residues. The V end lost 3 bases, the J end lost 4 bases, and 15 bases lay between the germline ends. The germline V gene has CDR1 DFQATT and CDR2 SNEGSKA (reference sequence). CDR3 protein: CSASELGGLTEAFF. Written as DNA, the CDR3 is TGCAGTGCTAGCGAGTTGGGGGGACTCACTGAAGCTTTCTTT.

This clonotype has ten or more counts. This sequence may be a read error, since a much larger clone differs from it by one base. In DNA, the CDR3 is TGCGCCAGCAGCCCAGGGACCGCAACTAATGAAAAACGGTTTTTT. Encoded protein: CASSPGTATNEKRFF. This chain connects TRBV5-1 to TRBJ1-4; D possibly corresponds to TRBD1 (5 bases). Germline V gives CDR1 SGHRS, CDR2 YFSETQ. CDR3 length equals 15 residues.

This clonotype appeared a few times. V is TRBV20-1 and J is TRBJ1-1, with D possibly matching TRBD1 (5 bases). Germline V gives CDR1 DFQATT, CDR2 SNEGSKA (reference sequence). This CDR3 has 13 amino acids. Trimming stripped 6 bases from V and 4 bases from J, with 15 bases between. CDR3 region: CSARTQFGTEAFF. CDR3 nucleotide sequence: TGCAGTGCCAGGACACAATTTGGCACTGAAGCTTTCTTT.

This clonotype has ten or more counts. This sequence joins TRBV5-1 and TRBJ1-2, with TRBD1 matching over 9 bases. Looked up from germline, CDR1 is SGHRS and CDR2 is YFSETQ. V lost 0 bases to trimming and J lost 8 bases; unmatched junction nucleotides: 5. The CDR3 consists of 14 residues. In nucleotides, the CDR3 is TGCGCCAGCAGCTTGGGGGACAGGGTAGGAGGCTACACCTTC. Translating gives CASSLGDRVGGYTF.

In the case of this clonotype: This may come from a read error, since a much larger clone is one base off. Because the CDR3 is missing its conserved closing phenylalanine or tryptophan, this is likely a read error. This sequence joins TRBV3-1 and TRBJ2-3; 11 nucleotides align to TRBD1. The germline V gene encodes CDR1 LGHDT and CDR2 YNNKEL (reference sequence). V was pared by 4 bases and J by 11 bases, with 5 bases of the junction left unmatched. There are 13 residues in the CDR3. CDR3 sequence (DNA): TGTGCCAGCAGCCCGGGACAGGGGGTTGAGCAGTATTTG. It encodes CASSPGQGVEQYL.

In this sample, this clonotype turned up many times. The chain has TRBV20-1 and TRBJ1-4, with D unclear. The CDR3 length is 14 residues. The V end lost 0 bases, the J end lost 6 bases, and 11 bases lay between the germline ends. In germline, CDR1 is DFQATT, CDR2 SNEGSKA (reference sequence). The DNA for the CDR3 is TGCAGTGCTAGAGATCCTACCGGCCATGAAAAACTGTTTTTT. It encodes CSARDPTGHEKLFF.

At least ten counts were recorded for this clonotype. The chain couples TRBV5-1 to TRBJ1-2; 7 nucleotides line up with TRBD1. The ends lost 4 bases at V and 4 bases at J; junction bases unmatched: 7. CDR3 size: 14 residues. CDR1 and CDR2 (germline): SGHRS, YFSETQ. In nucleotides, the CDR3 is TGCGCCAGCAGCCCCGGCGGGACAGCCTATGGCTACACCTTC. Translating gives CASSPGGTAYGYTF. Together with reference TRBV5-1 and TRBJ1-2, the CDR3 gives the full variable domain: KAGVTQTPRYLIKTRGQQVTLSCSPISGHRSVSWYQQTPGQGLQFLFEYFSETQRNKGNFPGRFSGRQFSNSRSEMNVSTLELGDSALYLCASSPGGTAYGYTFGSGTRLTVV.

In this sample, this clonotype turned up once. CDR3 DNA sequence: TGTGCCAGCAGTTACACAGGGGGCGGGTTCCCCTACGAGCAGTACTTC. Translated, it gives CASSYTGGGFPYEQYF. V usage is TRBV6-5 and J usage is TRBJ2-7; 9 nucleotides agree with TRBD1. This CDR3 is 16 amino acids long. CDR1 MNHEY and CDR2 SVGAGI come from the germline V gene. V was clipped by 2 bases and J by 2 bases; unmatched bases: 7.

This clonotype was detected ten times or more. The chain uses TRBV27 and TRBJ1-5; D call uncertain. CDR3 length equals 17 residues. With 0 bases removed from V and 6 bases from J, the gap between germline ends came to 18 bases. Germline V lookup: CDR1 MNHEY, CDR2 SMNVEV (reference sequence). The CDR3, as DNA: TGTGCCAGCAGTTTATCTTTCAGGCCAGGTGCGGGTCAGCCCCAGCATTTT. Residues: CASSLSFRPGAGQPQHF.

Ten or more counts support this clonotype. This chain links TRBV7-2 with TRBJ1-1, with D perhaps TRBD1 (5 bases). Deletions cut 1 base from V and 6 bases from J, with 9 bases between. Germline CDR1 SGHTA, CDR2 FQGNSA. This CDR3 has 13 residues. CDR3 protein: CASSLVQGAEAFF. The CDR3 region has the DNA TGTGCCAGCAGCTTAGTCCAGGGAGCTGAAGCTTTCTTT.

V is TRBV20-1 and J is TRBJ2-2; 8 nucleotides agree with TRBD2. Germline V CDR1 and CDR2: DFQATT, SNEGSKA (reference sequence). Trimming removed 0 bases from V and 0 bases from J; junction bases left unmatched: 6. The CDR3 is made up of 17 amino acids. CDR3 sequence reads: CSARDVKAGANTGELFF. The CDR3 bases are TGCAGTGCTAGAGATGTAAAAGCGGGGGCGAACACCGGGGAGCTGTTTTTT.

This clonotype was counted ten times or more. This chain connects TRBV5-1 to TRBJ2-5; 12 bases are shared with TRBD2. The CDR3 runs to 16 residues. Trimming removed 4 bases from V and 1 base from J; junction bases left unmatched: 5. The germline gives CDR1 SGHRS, CDR2 YFSETQ. Here the CDR3 reads CASSPLAGGIQETQYF. The CDR3 DNA sequence: TGCGCCAGCAGCCCTCTAGCGGGGGGGATCCAAGAGACCCAGTACTTC.

This clonotype was detected only a few times. The genes are TRBV7-2 and TRBJ2-3; 7 positions agree with TRBD2. CDR1 is SGHTA, CDR2 FQGNSA, per germline. Trimming removed 4 bases from V and 1 base from J; junction bases left unmatched: 5. This CDR3 contains 15 residues. CDR3 sequence: CASSSSGVGTDTQYF. Here the CDR3 DNA reads TGTGCCAGCAGCTCTAGCGGAGTCGGCACAGATACGCAGTATTTT.

Only one count was recorded for this clonotype. The chain recombines TRBV24-1 with TRBJ2-5; TRBD1 agrees at 9 bases. Germline CDR1 is KGHDR and CDR2 is SFDVKD. Trimming at V came to 4 bases and at J to 11 bases, leaving 10 bases not matched to a gene. This CDR3 comprises 14 residues. The DNA for the CDR3 is TGTGCCACCAGTGAACAGGGGGCCGAGGGTGAGCAGTACTTC. As protein: CATSEQGAEGEQYF.

This clonotype was counted between two and nine times. The chain recombines TRBV6-1 with TRBJ1-1; possibly TRBD1 for D (6 bases). The CDR3 length is 14 residues. V was shortened by 8 bases and J by 2 bases, with 15 bases between the two germline ends. Per germline, CDR1 MNHNS and CDR2 SASEGT. The CDR3 bases are TGTGCCAGCCGTCCCGGGACATTTAACACTGAAGCTTTCTTT. Its translation: CASRPGTFNTEAFF.

With regard to this clonotype: A much bigger clone sits one base away, suggesting this may be a read error. The rearrangement links TRBV3-1 to TRBJ2-1; possibly TRBD2 for D (5 bases). CDR3 size: 15 residues. Germline CDR1 LGHDT, CDR2 YNNKEL (reference sequence). Trimming removed 0 bases from V and 10 bases from J, with 16 bases in between. The CDR3 region is CASSQDLVTSGEQFF. DNA for the CDR3: TGTGCCAGCAGCCAAGATCTTGTCACTTCGGGGGAGCAGTTCTTC.

This clonotype appeared a few times. CDR3: CASSYSGRGDQPQHF. DNA for the CDR3: TGTGCCAGCAGTTACTCGGGCAGGGGGGATCAGCCCCAGCATTTT. The chain links TRBV6-6 to TRBJ1-5; 7 nucleotides match TRBD1. Trimming removed 0 bases from V and 5 bases from J; junction bases left unmatched: 4. CDR1 and CDR2 from the germline V gene are MNHNY and SVGAGI (reference sequence). The CDR3 totals 15 residues.